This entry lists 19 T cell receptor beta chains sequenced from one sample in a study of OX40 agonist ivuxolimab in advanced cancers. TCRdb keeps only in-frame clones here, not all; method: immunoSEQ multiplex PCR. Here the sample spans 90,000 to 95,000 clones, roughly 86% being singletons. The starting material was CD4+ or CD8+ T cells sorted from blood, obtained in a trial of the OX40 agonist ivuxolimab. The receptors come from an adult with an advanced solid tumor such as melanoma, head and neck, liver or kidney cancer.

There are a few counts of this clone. The CDR3 sequence is CASRPGTSGYNEQFF. DNA of the CDR3: TGTGCCAGCAGGCCTGGGACTAGCGGGTACAATGAGCAGTTCTTC. This chain connects TRBV6-1 to TRBJ2-1; 12 bases agree with TRBD2. The CDR3 spans 15 residues. V gave up 6 bases and J gave up 4 bases; unmatched junction bases: 4. CDR1 and CDR2 (germline): MNHNS, SASEGT.

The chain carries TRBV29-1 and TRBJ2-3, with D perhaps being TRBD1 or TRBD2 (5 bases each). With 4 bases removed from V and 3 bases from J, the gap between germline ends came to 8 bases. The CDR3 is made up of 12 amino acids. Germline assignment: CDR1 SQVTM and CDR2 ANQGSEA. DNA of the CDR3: TGCAGCGTTGGGGACGGAACAGATACGCAGTATTTT. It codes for CSVGDGTDTQYF.

The CDR3: CASSLGGPREEQYV. Here the CDR3 DNA reads TGTGCCAGCAGCTTGGGGGGGCCCAGGGAGGAGCAGTACGTC. V is TRBV5-5 and J is TRBJ2-7, with D tentatively TRBD1 (6 bases). The CDR3 loop spans 14 amino acids. Germline V gene sequence: CDR1 SGHKS, CDR2 YYEKEE (reference sequence). Trimming shortened V by 0 bases and J by 7 bases, and 14 bases separated the two germline ends.

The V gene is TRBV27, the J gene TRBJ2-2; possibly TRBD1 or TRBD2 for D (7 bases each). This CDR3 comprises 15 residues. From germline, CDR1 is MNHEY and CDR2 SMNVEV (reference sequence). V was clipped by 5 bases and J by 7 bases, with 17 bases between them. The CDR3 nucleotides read TGTGCCAGCAGTGAAAGAGGGGGCGGGGGCGGGGAGCTGTTTTTT. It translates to CASSERGGGGGELFF.

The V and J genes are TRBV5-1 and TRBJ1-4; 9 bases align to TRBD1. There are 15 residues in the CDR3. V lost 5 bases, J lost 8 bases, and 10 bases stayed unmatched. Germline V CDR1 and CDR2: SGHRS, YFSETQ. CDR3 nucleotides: TGCGCCAGCAGTTGGGGACAGGGAGTTCAGGAAAAACTGTTTTTT. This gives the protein CASSWGQGVQEKLFF.

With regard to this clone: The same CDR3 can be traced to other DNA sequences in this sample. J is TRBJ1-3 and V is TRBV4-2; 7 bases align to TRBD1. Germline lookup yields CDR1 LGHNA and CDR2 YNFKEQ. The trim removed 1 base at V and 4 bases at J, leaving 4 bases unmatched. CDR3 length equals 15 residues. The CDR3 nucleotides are TGTGCCAGCAGCCAAGTTACAGGGGCAGGAAACACCATATATTTT. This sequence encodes CASSQVTGAGNTIYF.

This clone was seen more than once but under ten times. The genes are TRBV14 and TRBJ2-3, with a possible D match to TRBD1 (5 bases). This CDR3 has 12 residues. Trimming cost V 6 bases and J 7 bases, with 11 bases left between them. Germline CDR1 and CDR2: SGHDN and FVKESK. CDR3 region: CASSPQGYTQYF. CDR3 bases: TGTGCCAGCAGTCCCCAGGGCTATACGCAGTATTTT.

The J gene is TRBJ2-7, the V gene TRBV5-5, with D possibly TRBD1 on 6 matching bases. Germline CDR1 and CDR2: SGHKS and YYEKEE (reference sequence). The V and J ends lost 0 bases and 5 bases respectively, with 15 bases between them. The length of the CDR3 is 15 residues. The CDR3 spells CASSLAVSGVNEQYF. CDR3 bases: TGTGCCAGCAGCTTGGCCGTGTCAGGGGTGAACGAGCAGTACTTC.

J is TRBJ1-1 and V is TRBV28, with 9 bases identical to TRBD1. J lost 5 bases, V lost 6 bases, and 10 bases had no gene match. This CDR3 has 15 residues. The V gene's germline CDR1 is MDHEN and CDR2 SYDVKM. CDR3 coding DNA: TGTGCCAGCAGAATCTACAGGGGGCGAGGTACTGAAGCTTTCTTT. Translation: CASRIYRGRGTEAFF.

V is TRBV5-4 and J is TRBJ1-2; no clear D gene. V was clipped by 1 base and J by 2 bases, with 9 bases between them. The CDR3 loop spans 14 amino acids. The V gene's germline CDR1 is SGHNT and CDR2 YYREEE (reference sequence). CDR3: CASSLPSANYGYTF. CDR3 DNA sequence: TGTGCCAGCAGCTTGCCCAGCGCGAACTATGGCTACACCTTC.

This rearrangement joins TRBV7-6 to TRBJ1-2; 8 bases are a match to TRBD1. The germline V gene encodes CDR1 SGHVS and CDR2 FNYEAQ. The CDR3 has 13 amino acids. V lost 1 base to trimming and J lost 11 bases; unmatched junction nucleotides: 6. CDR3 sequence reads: CASSLGQGTGYTF. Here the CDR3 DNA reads TGTGCCAGCAGCTTAGGACAGGGGACGGGATACACCTTC.

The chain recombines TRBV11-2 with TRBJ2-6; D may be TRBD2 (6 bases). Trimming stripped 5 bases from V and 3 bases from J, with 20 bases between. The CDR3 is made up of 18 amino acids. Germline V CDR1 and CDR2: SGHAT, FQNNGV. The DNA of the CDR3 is TGTGCCAGCAGCCCTCGCCAGACACTGGGACTTGGGGCCAACGTCCTGACTTTC. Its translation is CASSPRQTLGLGANVLTF.

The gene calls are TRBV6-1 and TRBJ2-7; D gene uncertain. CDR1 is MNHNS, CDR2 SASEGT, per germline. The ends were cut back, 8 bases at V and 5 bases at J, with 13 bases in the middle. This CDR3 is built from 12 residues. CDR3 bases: TGTGCCAGCGATATGCGGCTTAACGAGCAGTACTTC. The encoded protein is CASDMRLNEQYF.

In DNA form, the CDR3 reads TGTGCCAGCAGTGCCTCCCACGGGAGGGGAGCCGGGGAGCTGTTTTTT. Its translation: CASSASHGRGAGELFF. The V call is TRBV6-1, the J call TRBJ2-2; 8 nucleotides agree with TRBD2. This CDR3 region has 16 residues. The J segment lost 6 bases and the V segment lost 4 bases, leaving 10 bases of the junction unmatched. Germline CDR1 MNHNS, CDR2 SASEGT.

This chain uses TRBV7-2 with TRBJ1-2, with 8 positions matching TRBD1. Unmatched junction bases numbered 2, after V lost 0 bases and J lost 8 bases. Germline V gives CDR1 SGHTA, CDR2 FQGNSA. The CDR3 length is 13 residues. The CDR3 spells CASSLAGQDGYTF. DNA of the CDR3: TGTGCCAGCAGCTTAGCGGGACAGGACGGCTACACCTTC.

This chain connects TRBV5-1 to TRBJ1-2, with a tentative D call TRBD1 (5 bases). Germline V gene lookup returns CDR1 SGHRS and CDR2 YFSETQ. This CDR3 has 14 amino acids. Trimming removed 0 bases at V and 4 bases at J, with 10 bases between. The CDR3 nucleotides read TGCGCCAGCAGCTTGGAGGGGACGGCCTATGGCTACACCTTC. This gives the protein CASSLEGTAYGYTF.

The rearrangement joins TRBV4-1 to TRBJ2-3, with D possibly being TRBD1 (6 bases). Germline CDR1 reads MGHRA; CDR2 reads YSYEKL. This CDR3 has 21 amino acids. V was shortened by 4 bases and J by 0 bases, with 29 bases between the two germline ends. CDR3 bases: TGCGCCAGCAGCCCGCGCTCCCCAGGACAGATCAGCGTAGCTAGCACAGATACGCAGTATTTT. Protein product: CASSPRSPGQISVASTDTQYF.

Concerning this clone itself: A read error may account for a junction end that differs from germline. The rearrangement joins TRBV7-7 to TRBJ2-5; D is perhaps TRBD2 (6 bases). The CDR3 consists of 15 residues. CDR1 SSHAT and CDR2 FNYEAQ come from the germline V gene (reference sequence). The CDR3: CASSPLGGPQETQYF. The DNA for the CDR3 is TGTGCTAGCAGCCCTCTCGGGGGTCCTCAAGAGACCCAGTACTTC.

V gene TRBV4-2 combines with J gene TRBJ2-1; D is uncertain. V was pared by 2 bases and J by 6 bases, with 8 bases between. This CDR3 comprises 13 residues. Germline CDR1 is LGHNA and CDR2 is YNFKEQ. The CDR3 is CASSQFLGNEQFF. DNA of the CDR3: TGTGCCAGCAGCCAATTTCTGGGCAATGAGCAGTTCTTC.